This T cell receptor beta chain stems from a study of memory CD4+ T cells and cytomegalovirus serostatus. Study summary: Donors were healthy Belgian adults, 9 CMV seropositive and around 23 seronegative.

In the original processing: After removing out-of-frame reads, around 2.2 million distinct TCRbeta sequences remained. Here immunoSEQ multiplex PCR was the method, and the copy in TCRdb shows in-frame clones only, minus some. Clone size and the V and J calls come from that table; the DNA yielded D and trimming. The table includes approximately 44,000 clones, about 80% detected once. Study-level findings and limits: CD4+ memory repertoires contained about two fifths of the roughly 160 reported CMV TCRbeta sequences. Repertoires predicted CMV serostatus with median bootstrapped AUC of about 0.95.

Single viable CD3+CD4+CD8-CD45RO+ cells were sorted as the memory CD4+ T cells. In regard to this clone: The antigen is not known.

Germline loops: CDR1 SGHVS, CDR2 FNYEAQ. The CDR3 sequence is 19 residues long. The V and J ends lost 2 bases and 4 bases, in that order; junction bases with no gene match: 12. The V and J genes are TRBV7-6 and TRBJ2-2; TRBD2 matches 11 bases. Sequencing was performed on memory CD4+ T cells from blood. This TCR came from an adult in good health and CMV-seronegative. The CDR3 bases are TGTGCCAGCAGCTTATTGTGGGTCGGGACTAGCGGAGGCACCGGGGAGCTGTTTTTT. Translating it yields CASSLLWVGTSGGTGELFF.